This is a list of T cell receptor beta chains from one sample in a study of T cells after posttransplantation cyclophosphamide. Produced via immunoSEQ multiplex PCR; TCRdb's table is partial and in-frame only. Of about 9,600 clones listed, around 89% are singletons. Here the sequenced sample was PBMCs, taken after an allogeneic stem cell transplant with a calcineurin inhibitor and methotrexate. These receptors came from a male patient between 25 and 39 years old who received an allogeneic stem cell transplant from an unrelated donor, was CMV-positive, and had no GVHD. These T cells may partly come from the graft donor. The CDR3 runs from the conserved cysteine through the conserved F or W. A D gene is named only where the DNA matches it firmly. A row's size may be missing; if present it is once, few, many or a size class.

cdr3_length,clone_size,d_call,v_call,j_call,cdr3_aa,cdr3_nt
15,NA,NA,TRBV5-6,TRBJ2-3,CASSSRQWGADTQYF,TGTGCCAGCAGCTCCCGACAGTGGGGGGCAGATACGCAGTATTTT
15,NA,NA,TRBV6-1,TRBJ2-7,CASSDGGQRTYEQYF,TGTGCCAGCAGTGACGGGGGACAGCGAACCTACGAGCAGTACTTC
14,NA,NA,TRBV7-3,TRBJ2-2,CASSLSGATGELFF,TGTGCCAGCAGCTTATCTGGGGCCACCGGGGAGCTGTTTTTT
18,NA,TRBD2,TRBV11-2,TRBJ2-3,CASSLVPGLADFTDTQYF,TGTGCCAGCAGCTTAGTGCCGGGACTAGCGGACTTCACAGATACGCAGTATTTT
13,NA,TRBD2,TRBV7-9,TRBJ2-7,CASTLGTNYEQYF,TGTGCCAGTACTCTTGGGACTAACTACGAGCAGTACTTC
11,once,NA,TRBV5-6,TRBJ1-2,CASSLLYGYTF,TGTGCCAGCAGCTTGCTCTATGGCTACACCTTC
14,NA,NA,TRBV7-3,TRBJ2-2,CASSPIVSHGELFF,TGTGCCAGCAGCCCGATCGTGAGCCACGGGGAGCTGTTTTTT
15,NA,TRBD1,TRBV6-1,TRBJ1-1,CASRRTGPMNTEAFF,TGTGCCAGCAGAAGGACAGGGCCGATGAACACTGAAGCTTTCTTT
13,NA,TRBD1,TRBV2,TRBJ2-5,CASNGQGVETQYF,TGTGCCAGCAACGGACAGGGGGTGGAGACCCAGTACTTC
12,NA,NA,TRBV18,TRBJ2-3,CASTPDADTQYF,TGTGCCAGCACCCCAGATGCTGATACGCAGTATTTT
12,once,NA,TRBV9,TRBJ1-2,CASSADSRRCTF,TGTGCCAGCAGCGCCGACAGCCGGCGGTGCACCTTC
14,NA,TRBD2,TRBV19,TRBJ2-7,CASTSGTSGYEQYF,TGTGCCAGTACCTCGGGTACTAGCGGCTACGAGCAGTACTTC
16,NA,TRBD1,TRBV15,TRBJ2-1,CATSTTDRGRRNEQFF,TGTGCCACCAGCACAACCGACAGGGGGCGTCGCAATGAGCAGTTCTTC
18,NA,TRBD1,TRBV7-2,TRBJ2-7,CASSLVWGGDRGIYEQYF,TGTGCCAGCAGCTTAGTTTGGGGAGGGGACAGGGGCATCTACGAGCAGTACTTC
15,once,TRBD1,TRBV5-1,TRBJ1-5,CASRQGVNSNQPQHF,TGCGCCAGCAGGCAGGGGGTTAATAGCAATCAGCCCCAGCATTTT
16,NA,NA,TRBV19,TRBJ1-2,CASSTPRNRANYGYTF,TGTGCCAGTAGTACCCCGCGCAACAGGGCTAACTATGGCTACACCTTC
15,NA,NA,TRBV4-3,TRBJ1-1,CASSQGYRANTEAFF,TGCGCCAGCAGCCAAGGTTACAGGGCGAACACTGAAGCTTTCTTT
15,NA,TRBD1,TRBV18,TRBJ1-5,CASSPGTAGNPSQHF,TGTGCCAGCTCACCCGGGACAGCCGGCAACCCGTCCCAGCATTTT
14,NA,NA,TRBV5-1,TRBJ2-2,CASSLTPNTGELFF,TGCGCCAGCAGCTTGACACCTAACACCGGGGAGCTGTTTTTT